This T cell receptor (beta chain) stems from a study of T cells after yellow fever vaccination. The CDR3 has 15 residues. Germline CDR1 and CDR2: KGHSH and LQKENI. The V end lost 6 bases, the J end lost 8 bases, and 19 bases lay between the germline ends. Study results and caveats: The study found a weaker secondary response that peaked faster, day 5 versus 15. Most clones from primary vaccination were detected again post-booster (roughly 96% CD4, 88% CD8).

Universal primer sites and UMIs were introduced during 5'RACE template-switching synthesis of TCR cDNA. TCRdb redid the calling of the 5' RACE reads with MiXCR, one entry per CDR3 protein. The sample has 320,000 or so distinct CDR3 sequences, about 7.8% seen once. In the case of this clonotype: What it recognizes is unknown.

The material sequenced was PBMCs, taken about 49 days after the first yellow fever vaccination. The chain is built from TRBV18 and TRBJ1-4, with a possible D match to TRBD1 (5 bases). This sequence was found in a man younger than 35 who received the YFV17D yellow fever vaccine. The CDR3 reads CASSPRQTIEEKLFF. As DNA, the CDR3 is TGTGCCAGCTCCCCGAGACAGACTATTGAAGAAAAACTGTTTTTT. Together with reference TRBV18 and TRBJ1-4, the CDR3 gives the full variable domain: NAGVMQNPRHLVRRRGQEARLRCSPMKGHSHVYWYRQLPEEGLKFMVYLQKENIIDESGMPKERFSAEFPKEGPSILRIQQVVRGDSAAYFCASSPRQTIEEKLFFGSGTQLSVL.